This T cell receptor beta chain was documented in a study of sequential checkpoint blockade in melanoma. Overall study context: Patients were randomized 1:1 to nivolumab-then-ipilimumab or ipilimumab-then-nivolumab first-line. Maintenance nivolumab came after either treatment sequence.

Described treatment: randomized to nivolumab then ipilimumab (arm A) or the reverse (arm B). Broader study findings: In arm A, pretreatment tumor clonality was associated with response.

In its sample, this clone is medium-sized. No antigen is known for it. Here immunoSEQ multiplex PCR was the method, and the copy in TCRdb shows in-frame clones only, minus some. The sample yields around 900 clones, 20% to 25% seen once. Germline assignment: CDR1 SGHNT and CDR2 YENEEA. The V end was cut by 8 bases, the J end by 4 bases, with 17 bases between. The CDR3 covers 15 residues. Source: tumor tissue (inferred from file names), taken from a patient given nivolumab and ipilimumab in sequence. The chain has TRBV11-3 and TRBJ2-2; no definite D call. The origin of this receptor is a human donor with melanoma. The CDR3 coding sequence is TGTGCCAGCCAAGCGCCCACGAGAGGCACCGGGGAGCTGTTTTTT. As protein: CASQAPTRGTGELFF. The entire variable domain, with the rest obtained from reference TRBV11-3 and TRBJ2-2, is as follows: EAGVVQSPRYKIIEKKQPVAFWCNPISGHNTLYWYLQNLGQGPELLIRYENEEAVDDSQLPKDRFSAERLKGVDSTLKIQPAELGDSAVYLCASQAPTRGTGELFFGEGSRLTVL.